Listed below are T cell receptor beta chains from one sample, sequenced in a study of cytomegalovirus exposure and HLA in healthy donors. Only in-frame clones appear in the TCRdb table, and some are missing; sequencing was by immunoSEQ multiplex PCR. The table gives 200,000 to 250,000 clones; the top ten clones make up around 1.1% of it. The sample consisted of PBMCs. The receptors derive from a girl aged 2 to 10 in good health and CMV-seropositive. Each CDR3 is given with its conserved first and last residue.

CDR3aa: CASRLTGGGRWTEAFF
j_gene: TRBJ1-1
len: 16
v_gene: TRBV19

CDR3aa: CASREFSFGQGRYEQYF
j_gene: TRBJ2-7
len: 17
v_gene: TRBV27

CDR3aa: CASSLARGQSHLYGYTF
j_gene: TRBJ1-2
len: 17
v_gene: TRBV28

CDR3aa: CASSQEFKRETTDTQYF
j_gene: TRBJ2-3
len: 17
v_gene: TRBV16

CDR3aa: CASSGTGAPLGTEAFF
j_gene: TRBJ1-1
len: 16
v_gene: TRBV5-1

CDR3aa: CASSDPPTVSWTSTDTQYF
j_gene: TRBJ2-3
len: 19
v_gene: TRBV2

CDR3aa: CASSPGTENTEAFF
j_gene: TRBJ1-1
len: 14
v_gene: TRBV5-1

CDR3aa: CASSSQAGGRYNEQFF
j_gene: TRBJ2-1
len: 16
v_gene: TRBV7-2

CDR3aa: CASSHGGGTEAFF
j_gene: TRBJ1-1
len: 13
v_gene: TRBV4-1

CDR3aa: CASSLGAGGGREQYF
j_gene: TRBJ2-7
len: 15
v_gene: TRBV13

CDR3aa: CASSSAQGYTF
j_gene: TRBJ1-2
len: 11
v_gene: TRBV7-2